This T cell receptor beta chain was found in a study of T cell clonotyping in hematopoietic cell transplantation. The trim removed 5 bases at V and 2 bases at J, leaving 8 bases unmatched. Per the germline V gene, CDR1 is LGHNA and CDR2 is YNFKEQ. The CDR3 is 16 residues long. TCRdb's table, derived via immunoSEQ multiplex PCR, lists solely in-frame clones and lacks some. Here the sample spans some 5,100 clones, 55% to 75% being singletons. V and J are TRBV4-2 and TRBJ2-5; TRBD2 aligns across 10 bases. This TCR was recovered from a female patient between 50 and 59 years old who had an allogeneic stem cell transplant, so the T cells may come from the graft donor. Some clones in this sample may be carry-over from other donors' samples. The specimen comprised PBMCs, sampled 100 days after allogeneic stem cell transplant. The CDR3 here is CASSNWTSGIQETQYF. The DNA for the CDR3 is TGTGCCAGCAGCAACTGGACTAGCGGTATACAAGAGACCCAGTACTTC.